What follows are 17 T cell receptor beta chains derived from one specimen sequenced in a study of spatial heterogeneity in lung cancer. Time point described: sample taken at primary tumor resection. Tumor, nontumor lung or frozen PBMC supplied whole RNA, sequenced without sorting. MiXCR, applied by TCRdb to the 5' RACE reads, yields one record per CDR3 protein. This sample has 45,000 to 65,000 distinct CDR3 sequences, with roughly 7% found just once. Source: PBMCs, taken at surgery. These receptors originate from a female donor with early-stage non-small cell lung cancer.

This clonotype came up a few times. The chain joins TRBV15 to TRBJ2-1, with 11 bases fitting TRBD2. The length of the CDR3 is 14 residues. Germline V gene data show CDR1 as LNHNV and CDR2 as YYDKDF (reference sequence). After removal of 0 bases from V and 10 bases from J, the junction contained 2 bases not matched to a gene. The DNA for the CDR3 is TGTGCCACCAGCAGAGATCGGACTAGCGGGGAGCAGTTCTTC. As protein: CATSRDRTSGEQFF.

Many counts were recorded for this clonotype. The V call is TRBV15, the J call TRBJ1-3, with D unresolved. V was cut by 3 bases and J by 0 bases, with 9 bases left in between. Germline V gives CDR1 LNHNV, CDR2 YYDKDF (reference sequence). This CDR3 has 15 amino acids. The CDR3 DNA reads TGTGCCACCAGCAGGGCCGTCAGCTCTGGAAACACCATATATTTT. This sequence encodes CATSRAVSSGNTIYF. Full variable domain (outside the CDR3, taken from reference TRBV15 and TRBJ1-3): DAMVIQNPRYQVTQFGKPVTLSCSQTLNHNVMYWYQQKSSQAPKLLFHYYDKDFNNEADTPDNFQSRRPNTSFCFLDIRSPGLGDTAMYLCATSRAVSSGNTIYFGEGSWLTVV.

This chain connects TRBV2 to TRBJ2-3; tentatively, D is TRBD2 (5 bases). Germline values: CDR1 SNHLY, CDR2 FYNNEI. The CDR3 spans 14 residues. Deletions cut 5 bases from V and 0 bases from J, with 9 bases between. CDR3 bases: TGTGCCAGCAGTAGGGAGCATAGCACAGATACGCAGTATTTT. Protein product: CASSREHSTDTQYF.

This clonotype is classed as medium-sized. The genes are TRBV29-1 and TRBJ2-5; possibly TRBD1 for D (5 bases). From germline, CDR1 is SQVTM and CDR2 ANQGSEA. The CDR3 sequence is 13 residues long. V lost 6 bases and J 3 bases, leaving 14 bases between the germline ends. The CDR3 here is CSVHLTGKETQYF. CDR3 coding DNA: TGCAGCGTACATCTCACAGGAAAAGAGACCCAGTACTTC. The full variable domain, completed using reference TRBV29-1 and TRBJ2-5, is SAVISQKPSRDICQRGTSLTIQCQVDSQVTMMFWYRQQPGQSLTLIATANQGSEATYESGFVIDKFPISRPNLTFSTLTVSNMSPEDSSIYLCSVHLTGKETQYFGPGTRLLVL.

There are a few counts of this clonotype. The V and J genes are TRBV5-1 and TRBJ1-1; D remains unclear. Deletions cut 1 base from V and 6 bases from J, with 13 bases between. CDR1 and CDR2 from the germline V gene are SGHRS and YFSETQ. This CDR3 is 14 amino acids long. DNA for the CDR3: TGCGCCAGCAGCTTGCAGCTCGCTACCCCTGAAGCTTTCTTT. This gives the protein CASSLQLATPEAFF.

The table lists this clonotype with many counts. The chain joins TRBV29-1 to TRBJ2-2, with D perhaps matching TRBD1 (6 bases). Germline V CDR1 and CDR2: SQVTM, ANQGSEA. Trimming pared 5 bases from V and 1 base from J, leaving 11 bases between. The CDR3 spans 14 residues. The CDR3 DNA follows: TGCAGCGTTCTGTCGGGACAGAACACCGGGGAGCTGTTTTTT. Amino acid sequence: CSVLSGQNTGELFF.

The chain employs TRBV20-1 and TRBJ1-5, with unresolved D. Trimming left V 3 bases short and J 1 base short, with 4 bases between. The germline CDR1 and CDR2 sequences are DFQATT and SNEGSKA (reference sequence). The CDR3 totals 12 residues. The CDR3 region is CSARGSNQPQHF. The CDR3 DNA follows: TGCAGTGCTAGGGGGAGCAATCAGCCCCAGCATTTT.

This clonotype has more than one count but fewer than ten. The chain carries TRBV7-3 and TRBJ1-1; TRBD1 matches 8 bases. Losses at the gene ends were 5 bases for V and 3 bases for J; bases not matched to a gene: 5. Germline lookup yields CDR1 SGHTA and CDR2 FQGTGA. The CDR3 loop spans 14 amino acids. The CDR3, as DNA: TGTGCCAGCAGCGCGACAGGGGTGGACACTGAAGCTTTCTTT. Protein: CASSATGVDTEAFF.

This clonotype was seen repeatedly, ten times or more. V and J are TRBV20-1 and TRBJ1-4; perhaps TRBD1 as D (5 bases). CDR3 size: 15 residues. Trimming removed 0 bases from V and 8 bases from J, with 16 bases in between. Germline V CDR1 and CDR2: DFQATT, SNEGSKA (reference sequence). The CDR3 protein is CSARDRWRGREKLFF. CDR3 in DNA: TGCAGTGCTAGAGATCGTTGGAGGGGACGAGAAAAACTGTTTTTT.

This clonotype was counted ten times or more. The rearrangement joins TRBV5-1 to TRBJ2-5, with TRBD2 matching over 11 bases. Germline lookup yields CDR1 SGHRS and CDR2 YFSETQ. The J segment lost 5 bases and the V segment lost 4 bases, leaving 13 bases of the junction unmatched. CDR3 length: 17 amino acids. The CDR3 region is CASSAGLLAGGAETQYF. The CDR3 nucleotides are TGCGCCAGCAGCGCGGGCCTCCTAGCGGGGGGCGCGGAGACCCAGTACTTC.

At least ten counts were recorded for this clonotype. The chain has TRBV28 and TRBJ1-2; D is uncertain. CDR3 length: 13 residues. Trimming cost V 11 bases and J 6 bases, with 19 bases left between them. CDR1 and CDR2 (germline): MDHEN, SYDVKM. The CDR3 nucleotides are TGTGCCGTCGACGGGGTCCTCAGGCATGGCTACACCTTC. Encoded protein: CAVDGVLRHGYTF.

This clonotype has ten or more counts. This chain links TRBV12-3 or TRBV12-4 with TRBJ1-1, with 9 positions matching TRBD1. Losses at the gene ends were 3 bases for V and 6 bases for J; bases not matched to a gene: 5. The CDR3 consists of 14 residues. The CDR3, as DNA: TGTGCCAGCAGTTTTCACCGGGACAGGGCTGAAGCTTTCTTT. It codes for CASSFHRDRAEAFF.

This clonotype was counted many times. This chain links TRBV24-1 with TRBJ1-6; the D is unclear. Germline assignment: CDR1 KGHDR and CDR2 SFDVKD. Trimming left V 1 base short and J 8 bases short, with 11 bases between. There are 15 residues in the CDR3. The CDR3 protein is CATSDFLGGDSPLHF. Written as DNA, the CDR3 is TGTGCCACCAGTGATTTCCTAGGTGGGGATTCACCCCTCCACTTT.

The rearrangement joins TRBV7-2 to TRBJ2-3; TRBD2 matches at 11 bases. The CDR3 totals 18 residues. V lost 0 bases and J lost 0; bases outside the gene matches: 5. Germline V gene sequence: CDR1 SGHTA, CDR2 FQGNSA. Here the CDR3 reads CASSLARLAGISTDTQYF. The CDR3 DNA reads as TGTGCCAGCAGCTTAGCGCGACTAGCGGGGATAAGCACAGATACGCAGTATTTT. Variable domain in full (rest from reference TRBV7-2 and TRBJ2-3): GAGVSQSPSNKVTEKGKDVELRCDPISGHTALYWYRQSLGQGLEFLIYFQGNSAPDKSGLPSDRFSAERTGGSVSTLTIQRTQQEDSAVYLCASSLARLAGISTDTQYFGPGTRLTVL.

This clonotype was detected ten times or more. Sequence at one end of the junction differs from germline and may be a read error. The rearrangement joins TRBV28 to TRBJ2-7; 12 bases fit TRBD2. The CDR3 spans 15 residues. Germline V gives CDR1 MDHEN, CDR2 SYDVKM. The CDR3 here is CASSSSGGASHEQYF. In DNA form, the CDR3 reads TGTGCCAGCAGTTCTAGCGGGGGGGCCTCCCACGAGCAGTACTTC.

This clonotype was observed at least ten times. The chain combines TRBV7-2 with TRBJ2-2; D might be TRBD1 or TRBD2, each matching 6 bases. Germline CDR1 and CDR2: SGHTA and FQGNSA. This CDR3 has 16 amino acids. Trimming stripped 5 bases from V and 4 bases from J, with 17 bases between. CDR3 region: CASSTRGGPGTGELFF. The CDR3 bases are TGTGCCAGCAGCACTCGTGGGGGGCCCGGCACCGGGGAGCTGTTTTTT.

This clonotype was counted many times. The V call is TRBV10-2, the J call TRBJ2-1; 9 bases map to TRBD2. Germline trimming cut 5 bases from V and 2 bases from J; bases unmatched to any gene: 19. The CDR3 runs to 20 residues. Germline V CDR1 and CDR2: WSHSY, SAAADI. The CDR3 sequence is CASSPPPGASGARAYNEQFF. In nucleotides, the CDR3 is TGCGCCAGCAGTCCTCCCCCGGGGGCTAGCGGGGCTCGGGCCTACAATGAGCAGTTCTTC.